These 20 T cell receptor beta chains originate from one sample sequenced in a study of human T cells and chemical hapten exposure. Time point specified: patch test 2, 6 weeks after DPC sensitization. Treatment: therapeutic diphenylcyclopropenone sensitization with weekly scalp DPC. TCRdb used MiXCR to reprocess the RACE reads, holding one entry per CDR3 protein. The data show approximately 84,000 distinct CDR3 sequences, more than 9% seen once. The source material was whole blood, sampled in connection with sensitization to the hapten diphenylcyclopropenone (DPC). The receptors here all came from a man younger than 35 with alopecia areata. Some clones in this sample may be carry-over from other donors' samples.

This clonotype has ten or more counts. The gene calls are TRBV4-3 and TRBJ2-2; TRBD1 is a possible D gene (5 bases). From germline, CDR1 is LGHNA and CDR2 YSLEER. V gave up 4 bases and J gave up 3 bases, with 18 bases separating them. The CDR3 consists of 17 residues. CDR3 in amino acids: CASSPRRNRQDTGELFF. The CDR3 nucleotides read TGCGCCAGCAGCCCAAGACGTAACAGGCAGGACACCGGGGAGCTGTTTTTT.

At least ten counts were recorded for this clonotype. This chain connects TRBV6-4 to TRBJ2-2; 7 bases line up with TRBD2. Germline CDR1 is MRHNA and CDR2 is SNTAGT. The CDR3 has 14 amino acids. The trim removed 7 bases at V and 3 bases at J, leaving 5 bases unmatched. CDR3 sequence: CASKASGDTGELFF. CDR3 nucleotide sequence: TGTGCCAGCAAAGCTAGCGGTGACACCGGGGAGCTGTTTTTT.

The chain is built from TRBV7-3 and TRBJ2-1; TRBD1 is a possible D gene (5 bases). Germline V gene data show CDR1 as SGHTA and CDR2 as FQGTGA. This CDR3 contains 15 residues. The V gene lost 1 base and the J gene lost 1 base, with 8 bases spanning the gap. As DNA, the CDR3 is TGTGCCAGCAGCTTAATACAGGAGTCCTACAATGAGCAGTTCTTC. This codes for CASSLIQESYNEQFF. Drawing the rest from reference TRBV7-3 and TRBJ2-1, the complete variable domain is GAGVSQTPSNKVTEKGKYVELRCDPISGHTALYWYRQSLGQGPEFLIYFQGTGAADDSGLPNDRFFAVRPEGSVSTLKIQRTERGDSAVYLCASSLIQESYNEQFFGPGTRLTVL.

This clonotype was seen only a few times. The chain employs TRBV7-3 and TRBJ2-1; D might be TRBD2 (7 bases). With 2 bases removed from V and 4 bases from J, the gap between germline ends came to 12 bases. The CDR3 has 15 amino acids. Germline values: CDR1 SGHTA, CDR2 FQGTGA. The CDR3 is CASSLGGGGYNEQFF. For the CDR3, the DNA is TGTGCCAGCAGCTTAGGCGGGGGCGGATACAATGAGCAGTTCTTC.

Comments on this clonotype: Being one base from a much bigger clone, this may be a read error. This chain joins TRBV29-1 and TRBJ2-5; D tentatively reads TRBD1 or TRBD2 (5 bases each). Germline V gene data show CDR1 as SQVTM and CDR2 as ANQGSEA. The CDR3 is made up of 13 amino acids. The germline V and J ends were trimmed by 4 bases and 5 bases, with 14 bases remaining between them. CDR3 region: CSVGGSFLETQYF. In nucleotides, the CDR3 is TGCAGCGTTGGGGGGTCTTTCTTGGAGACCCAGTACTTC.

This clonotype was recorded at least ten times. The V call is TRBV25-1, the J call TRBJ2-3; TRBD1 matches 8 bases. CDR3 length: 15 amino acids. Germline values: CDR1 MGHDK, CDR2 SYGVNS. Trimming at V came to 4 bases and at J to 5 bases, leaving 8 bases not matched to a gene. In DNA, the CDR3 is TGTGCCAGCAGTGGCGGACAGGGCCGATTAGATACGCAGTATTTT. Residues: CASSGGQGRLDTQYF.

This clonotype has at least ten counts. This rearrangement joins TRBV11-3 to TRBJ1-3, with D maybe TRBD1 (5 bases). V lost 5 bases and J lost 2, with 13 bases in between. CDR1 is SGHNT, CDR2 YENEEA, per germline. This CDR3 contains 15 residues. The CDR3 protein is CASSPRENPGNTIYF. As DNA, the CDR3 is TGTGCCAGCAGCCCCAGGGAGAATCCTGGAAACACCATATATTTT. Using reference TRBV11-3 and TRBJ1-3 for the parts outside the CDR3, the full variable domain is EAGVVQSPRYKIIEKKQPVAFWCNPISGHNTLYWYLQNLGQGPELLIRYENEEAVDDSQLPKDRFSAERLKGVDSTLKIQPAELGDSAVYLCASSPRENPGNTIYFGEGSWLTVV.

At least ten counts were recorded for this clonotype. The chain combines TRBV11-2 with TRBJ1-1; tentatively, D is TRBD1 (5 bases). CDR1 SGHAT and CDR2 FQNNGV come from the germline V gene. V was clipped by 5 bases and J by 2 bases, with 18 bases between them. The CDR3 totals 16 residues. This CDR3 reads CASSPYLGTVNTEAFF. CDR3 coding DNA: TGTGCCAGCAGCCCTTACCTTGGGACGGTCAACACTGAAGCTTTCTTT.

Only a few counts were recorded for this clonotype. This chain links TRBV7-9 with TRBJ2-3; the D gene is possibly TRBD1 (5 bases). CDR3 length: 11 residues. In germline, CDR1 is SEHNR, CDR2 FQNEAQ (reference sequence). V was clipped by 8 bases and J by 9 bases, with 12 bases between them. CDR3 loop: CASALDRTQYF. Written as DNA, the CDR3 is TGTGCCAGCGCCCTCGACAGAACGCAGTATTTT.

This clonotype was seen repeatedly, ten times or more. The rearrangement joins TRBV2 to TRBJ1-2; D unclear. This CDR3 comprises 12 residues. Germline V CDR1 and CDR2: SNHLY, FYNNEI. The germline V and J ends were trimmed by 7 bases and 3 bases, with 9 bases remaining between them. CDR3 sequence (DNA): TGTGCCAGCATCGATGGTTACTATGGCTACACCTTC. Protein product: CASIDGYYGYTF.

V is TRBV18 and J is TRBJ1-4; D is possibly TRBD1 (5 bases). This CDR3 spans 14 amino acids. Germline CDR1 and CDR2: KGHSH and LQKENI. V shed 4 bases and J shed 0 bases, with 6 bases lying between them. The CDR3 here is CASSRGSTNEKLFF. As DNA, the CDR3 is TGTGCCAGCTCACGGGGGTCAACTAATGAAAAACTGTTTTTT.

The chain combines TRBV6-2 or TRBV6-3 with TRBJ1-2; tentative D call: TRBD1 (6 bases). V gave up 6 bases and J gave up 8 bases, with 16 bases separating them. This CDR3 is built from 13 residues. Germline CDR1 MNHEY, CDR2 SVGEGT. The CDR3 protein is CASRTTGRGGYTF. CDR3 in DNA: TGTGCCAGCAGAACCACAGGGAGAGGAGGCTACACCTTC.

This clonotype was observed at least ten times. V is TRBV7-6 and J is TRBJ2-1; D call uncertain. The CDR3 is 15 amino acids. CDR1 is SGHVS and CDR2 is FNYEAQ in the germline V gene. The germline V and J ends were trimmed by 5 bases and 0 bases, with 11 bases remaining between them. The CDR3 region is CASSPGPFSYNEQFF. The CDR3 DNA reads TGTGCCAGCAGCCCCGGTCCGTTCTCCTACAATGAGCAGTTCTTC.

This chain uses TRBV29-1 with TRBJ1-1; possibly TRBD1 for D (5 bases). The CDR3 extends over 11 amino acids. Trimming stripped 3 bases from V and 7 bases from J, with 9 bases between. CDR1 is SQVTM, CDR2 ANQGSEA, per germline. The CDR3 sequence: CSVEEGREAFF. In DNA form, the CDR3 reads TGCAGCGTTGAGGAGGGGCGTGAAGCTTTCTTT. The variable domain in full, with the rest retrieved from reference TRBV29-1 and TRBJ1-1, is SAVISQKPSRDICQRGTSLTIQCQVDSQVTMMFWYRQQPGQSLTLIATANQGSEATYESGFVIDKFPISRPNLTFSTLTVSNMSPEDSSIYLCSVEEGREAFFGQGTRLTVV.

This clonotype was counted only a few times. The chain combines TRBV7-8 with TRBJ2-5, with a weak D call TRBD1 (5 bases). The germline V gene has CDR1 SGHVS and CDR2 FQNEAQ. The CDR3 length is 12 residues. V shed 5 bases and J shed 8 bases, with 12 bases lying between them. The CDR3 protein is CASSPTDRTQYF. The CDR3 DNA follows: TGTGCCAGCAGCCCAACAGACAGAACCCAGTACTTC.

The CDR3 DNA follows: TGTGCCAGCAGCTTCCGACAGGGGGCGGCCAAAAACATTCAGTACTTC. Amino acids: CASSFRQGAAKNIQYF. V usage is TRBV7-2 and J usage is TRBJ2-4; 10 bases map to TRBD1. CDR3 length: 16 amino acids. The V segment lost 3 bases and the J segment 1 base; nucleotides outside the gene matches: 3. CDR1 is SGHTA, CDR2 FQGNSA, per germline.

This clonotype turned up a few times. The chain joins TRBV11-2 to TRBJ2-2; D not resolved. The germline gives CDR1 SGHAT, CDR2 FQNNGV. The CDR3 sequence is 13 residues long. Trimming stripped 6 bases from V and 9 bases from J, with 14 bases between. The CDR3 DNA reads TGTGCCAGCAGTTTGGTTCGGATCAGGGAGCTGTTTTTT. As protein: CASSLVRIRELFF. Combining the CDR3 with reference TRBV11-2 and TRBJ2-2 gives the whole variable domain EAGVAQSPRYKIIEKRQSVAFWCNPISGHATLYWYQQILGQGPKLLIQFQNNGVVDDSQLPKDRFSAERLKGVDSTLKIQPAKLEDSAVYLCASSLVRIRELFFGEGSRLTVL.

The chain uses TRBV10-3 and TRBJ2-3, with D perhaps TRBD2 (7 bases). CDR3 length: 16 amino acids. Looked up from germline, CDR1 is ENHRY and CDR2 is SYGVKD. V was pared by 6 bases and J by 5 bases, with 21 bases between. The CDR3 protein is CAISLGLVGAKDTQYF. The CDR3 DNA follows: TGTGCCATCAGCCTAGGACTAGTGGGGGCAAAAGATACGCAGTATTTT.

The sample holds a few counts of this clonotype. The chain is built from TRBV9 and TRBJ2-3, with D perhaps matching TRBD1 or TRBD2 (5 bases each). Per germline, CDR1 SGDLS and CDR2 YYNGEE. The CDR3 runs 16 residues. V lost 4 bases, J lost 0 bases, and 15 bases lay in between. CDR3 amino acids: CASSRRGPQSTDTQYF. CDR3 bases: TGTGCCAGCAGCCGTAGGGGACCCCAAAGCACAGATACGCAGTATTTT. The variable domain in full, completed from reference TRBV9 and TRBJ2-3, reads DSGVTQTPKHLITATGQRVTLRCSPRSGDLSVYWYQQSLDQGLQFLIQYYNGEERAKGNILERFSAQQFPDLHSELNLSSLELGDSALYFCASSRRGPQSTDTQYFGPGTRLTVL.

This clonotype appeared many times. V is TRBV2 and J is TRBJ2-6, with TRBD2 matching 9 bases. From germline, CDR1 is SNHLY and CDR2 FYNNEI. The CDR3 has 19 residues. J lost 1 base, V lost 5 bases, and 12 bases had no gene match. Written as DNA, the CDR3 is TGTGCCAGCAGTCAGAGGGCCCTAGCGGGGTTTTCTGGGGCCAACGTCCTGACTTTC. Translation: CASSQRALAGFSGANVLTF.